The rows below give T cell receptor beta chains drawn from one sample of a study of response to subunit inactivated influenza vaccine. One entry per CDR3 protein results from TCRdb running MiXCR on the RT-PCR reads. Of a few hundred thousand distinct CDR3 sequences listed, about 15% are singletons. Sample: PBMCs from blood, taken roughly 12 days after vaccination. The receptor source for this set is a man aged 45-65 years who received an inactivated influenza vaccine. CDR3s include the opening cysteine and the closing phenylalanine or tryptophan. Each record gives: J gene, clone size, D gene, V gene, CDR3 protein, CDR3 DNA. D genes are given only for firm matches. Not all rows give a size; the values are once, few, many and, for expanded clones, a class.

j_gene: TRBJ1-5
abundance: .
d_gene: TRBD1
v_gene: TRBV15
CDR3aa: CATSITGGYQPQHF
CDR3nt: TGTGCCACCAGCATCACAGGGGGATACCAGCCCCAGCATTTT

j_gene: TRBJ1-1
abundance: many
d_gene: .
v_gene: TRBV30
CDR3aa: CAWSYDTEAFF
CDR3nt: TGTGCCTGGAGTTACGACACTGAAGCTTTCTTT

j_gene: TRBJ2-7
abundance: few
d_gene: .
v_gene: TRBV23-1
CDR3aa: CALRHSYEQYF
CDR3nt: TGCGCCCTCAGGCACTCCTACGAGCAGTACTTC

j_gene: TRBJ1-2
abundance: few
d_gene: .
v_gene: TRBV12-3/TRBV12-4
CDR3aa: CASSSTGTTYGYTF
CDR3nt: TGTGCCAGCAGTTCGACTGGGACAACATATGGCTACACCTTC

j_gene: TRBJ2-5
abundance: many
d_gene: TRBD2
v_gene: TRBV7-8
CDR3aa: CASSSRASGNQETQYF
CDR3nt: TGTGCCAGCAGCTCTCGGGCTAGCGGGAACCAAGAGACCCAGTACTTC

j_gene: TRBJ2-5
abundance: few
d_gene: TRBD2
v_gene: TRBV24-1
CDR3aa: CATSDPRASGRMGQETQYF
CDR3nt: TGTGCCACCAGTGACCCCCGAGCTAGCGGGAGAATGGGTCAAGAGACCCAGTACTTC

j_gene: TRBJ2-5
abundance: .
d_gene: TRBD2
v_gene: TRBV20-1
CDR3aa: CSAQTSPQGTQYF
CDR3nt: TGCAGTGCGCAGACTAGCCCCCAAGGAACCCAGTACTTC

j_gene: TRBJ2-2
abundance: .
d_gene: .
v_gene: TRBV20-1
CDR3aa: CSAPRGGSTGELFF
CDR3nt: TGCAGTGCCCCAAGGGGGGGTAGTACCGGGGAGCTGTTTTTT

j_gene: TRBJ2-7
abundance: .
d_gene: TRBD1
v_gene: TRBV27
CDR3aa: CASPTGTGVRYEQYF
CDR3nt: TGTGCCAGTCCGACCGGGACAGGGGTCCGCTACGAGCAGTACTTC

j_gene: TRBJ2-7
abundance: many
d_gene: .
v_gene: TRBV29-1
CDR3aa: CSVEGDSYEQYF
CDR3nt: TGCAGCGTTGAGGGGGATTCCTACGAGCAGTACTTC

j_gene: TRBJ2-1
abundance: few
d_gene: .
v_gene: TRBV7-9
CDR3aa: CASSQDPGSEINEQFF
CDR3nt: TGTGCCAGCAGCCAGGACCCGGGGTCTGAGATCAATGAGCAGTTCTTC

j_gene: TRBJ1-1
abundance: .
d_gene: TRBD1
v_gene: TRBV3-1
CDR3aa: CASSQDPGTAAFF
CDR3nt: TGTGCCAGCAGCCAAGATCCCGGGACAGCCGCTTTCTTT

j_gene: TRBJ2-7
abundance: .
d_gene: TRBD1
v_gene: TRBV12-3/TRBV12-4
CDR3aa: CASSLGTGFTYEQYF
CDR3nt: TGTGCCAGCAGTTTAGGGACAGGGTTCACCTACGAGCAGTACTTC

j_gene: TRBJ2-2
abundance: .
d_gene: .
v_gene: TRBV14
CDR3aa: CASSSLTLTGELFF
CDR3nt: TGTGCCAGCAGCTCCCTGACTTTGACCGGGGAGCTGTTTTTT

j_gene: TRBJ1-1
abundance: many
d_gene: .
v_gene: TRBV3-1
CDR3aa: CASSQRATNTEAFF
CDR3nt: TGTGCCAGCAGCCAGAGAGCCACAAACACTGAAGCTTTCTTT

j_gene: TRBJ2-1
abundance: few
d_gene: .
v_gene: TRBV30
CDR3aa: CAWSVGWQGGNNEQFF
CDR3nt: TGTGCCTGGAGTGTAGGCTGGCAGGGCGGTAACAATGAGCAGTTCTTC

j_gene: TRBJ1-2
abundance: few
d_gene: .
v_gene: TRBV6-1
CDR3aa: CASSAGRGNYGYTF
CDR3nt: TGTGCCAGCAGTGCGGGGAGAGGGAACTATGGCTACACCTTC

j_gene: TRBJ2-7
abundance: .
d_gene: .
v_gene: TRBV12-3/TRBV12-4
CDR3aa: CASSSGRSPYEQYF
CDR3nt: TGTGCCAGCAGCTCCGGCCGCAGCCCCTACGAGCAGTACTTC

j_gene: TRBJ2-3
abundance: .
d_gene: TRBD2
v_gene: TRBV5-1
CDR3aa: CASSSGGAGYEDTQYF
CDR3nt: TGCGCCAGCAGTAGCGGGGGGGCCGGATACGAAGATACGCAGTATTTT

j_gene: TRBJ1-1
abundance: many
d_gene: .
v_gene: TRBV10-2
CDR3aa: CASSVMGGAGTEAFF
CDR3nt: TGCGCCAGCAGCGTCATGGGGGGGGCTGGCACTGAAGCTTTCTTT

j_gene: TRBJ1-3
abundance: few
d_gene: .
v_gene: TRBV18
CDR3aa: CASSPAYTIYF
CDR3nt: TGTGCCAGCTCACCGGCTTACACCATATATTTT

j_gene: TRBJ2-5
abundance: few
d_gene: .
v_gene: TRBV12-3/TRBV12-4
CDR3aa: CASSITWAGETQYF
CDR3nt: TGTGCCAGCAGTATCACATGGGCTGGGGAGACCCAGTACTTC

j_gene: TRBJ2-1
abundance: few
d_gene: TRBD2
v_gene: TRBV29-1
CDR3aa: CSVEARLAAYNEQFF
CDR3nt: TGCAGCGTTGAAGCTCGACTAGCGGCCTACAATGAGCAGTTCTTC

j_gene: TRBJ2-2
abundance: .
d_gene: TRBD1
v_gene: TRBV20-1
CDR3aa: CSARTGSNTGELFF
CDR3nt: TGCAGTGCCAGGACAGGATCGAACACCGGGGAGCTGTTTTTT

j_gene: TRBJ1-1
abundance: many
d_gene: .
v_gene: TRBV7-2
CDR3aa: CASSLVWGTEAFF
CDR3nt: TGTGCCAGCAGCTTAGTCTGGGGGACTGAAGCTTTCTTT

j_gene: TRBJ2-3
abundance: .
d_gene: TRBD1
v_gene: TRBV5-1
CDR3aa: CASSAGTGAFFSTDTQYF
CDR3nt: TGCGCCAGCAGCGCCGGGACAGGGGCCTTCTTTAGCACAGATACGCAGTATTTT

j_gene: TRBJ2-1
abundance: .
d_gene: .
v_gene: TRBV7-3
CDR3aa: CASSLSGPSDPPRRGPYNEQFF
CDR3nt: TGTGCCAGCAGCTTAAGTGGTCCAAGCGACCCCCCACGCCGGGGACCCTACAATGAGCAGTTCTTC

j_gene: TRBJ1-1
abundance: many
d_gene: .
v_gene: TRBV7-9
CDR3aa: CASVRVTEAFF
CDR3nt: TGTGCCAGCGTCAGGGTAACTGAAGCTTTCTTT

j_gene: TRBJ2-3
abundance: few
d_gene: .
v_gene: TRBV20-1
CDR3aa: CSAQGSSRDTQYF
CDR3nt: TGCAGTGCTCAGGGGTCTAGCAGAGATACGCAGTATTTT

j_gene: TRBJ2-3
abundance: .
d_gene: TRBD1
v_gene: TRBV5-1
CDR3aa: CASSLLGQGVFPDTQYF
CDR3nt: TGCGCCAGCAGCCTACTGGGACAGGGAGTTTTCCCAGATACGCAGTATTTT

j_gene: TRBJ2-5
abundance: few
d_gene: TRBD1
v_gene: TRBV5-1
CDR3aa: CASSLQGFQETQYF
CDR3nt: TGCGCCAGCAGCTTACAGGGGTTCCAAGAGACCCAGTACTTC

j_gene: TRBJ1-6
abundance: few
d_gene: .
v_gene: TRBV6-1
CDR3aa: CASSRSGDNSPLHF
CDR3nt: TGTGCCAGCAGTAGATCAGGTGATAATTCACCCCTCCACTTT

j_gene: TRBJ2-1
abundance: .
d_gene: TRBD2
v_gene: TRBV4-2
CDR3aa: CASSQDSGRASNEQFF
CDR3nt: TGTGCCAGCAGCCAAGATAGCGGGCGGGCGTCCAATGAGCAGTTCTTC

j_gene: TRBJ1-1
abundance: few
d_gene: TRBD1
v_gene: TRBV2
CDR3aa: CASRGDRVGPNTEAFF
CDR3nt: TGTGCCAGCAGAGGCGACAGGGTCGGGCCGAACACTGAAGCTTTCTTT

j_gene: TRBJ2-1
abundance: few
d_gene: .
v_gene: TRBV5-1
CDR3aa: CASSLGWGSDAGSGNEQFF
CDR3nt: TGCGCCAGCAGCTTGGGATGGGGTTCCGACGCGGGGAGTGGAAATGAGCAGTTCTTC

j_gene: TRBJ1-2
abundance: few
d_gene: TRBD1
v_gene: TRBV7-9
CDR3aa: CASSLALAGGWYGYTF
CDR3nt: TGTGCCAGCAGCTTAGCGCTCGCAGGGGGCTGGTATGGCTACACCTTC

j_gene: TRBJ2-7
abundance: .
d_gene: .
v_gene: TRBV5-6
CDR3aa: CASSFRTRKEQYF
CDR3nt: TGTGCCAGCAGCTTTAGGACAAGGAAAGAGCAGTACTTC

j_gene: TRBJ2-3
abundance: many
d_gene: TRBD2
v_gene: TRBV5-1
CDR3aa: CASSADSGASGGTDTQYF
CDR3nt: TGCGCCAGCAGCGCGGACTCCGGGGCTAGCGGGGGGACAGATACGCAGTATTTT

j_gene: TRBJ2-7
abundance: few
d_gene: .
v_gene: TRBV11-2
CDR3aa: CASSLGAGNPYEQYF
CDR3nt: TGTGCCAGCAGCTTAGGGGCAGGGAACCCCTACGAGCAGTACTTC

j_gene: TRBJ1-2
abundance: few
d_gene: .
v_gene: TRBV6-1
CDR3aa: CASTGAGARGYTF
CDR3nt: TGTGCCAGCACTGGAGCAGGGGCTCGAGGCTACACCTTC

j_gene: TRBJ1-1
abundance: many
d_gene: .
v_gene: TRBV5-1
CDR3aa: CASSLEGSDTEAFF
CDR3nt: TGCGCCAGCAGCTTGGAGGGGTCTGACACTGAAGCTTTCTTT

j_gene: TRBJ2-1
abundance: .
d_gene: TRBD1
v_gene: TRBV12-3/TRBV12-4
CDR3aa: CASSQTGLQFF
CDR3nt: TGTGCCAGCAGCCAGACAGGGCTTCAGTTCTTC

j_gene: TRBJ2-1
abundance: few
d_gene: .
v_gene: TRBV4-3
CDR3aa: CASSQDRGLGNEQFF
CDR3nt: TGCGCCAGCAGCCAAGACCGCGGCTTAGGCAATGAGCAGTTCTTC

j_gene: TRBJ2-2
abundance: .
d_gene: .
v_gene: TRBV5-6
CDR3aa: CASSLGLMEGSPNTGELFF
CDR3nt: TGTGCCAGCAGCTTGGGCCTGATGGAAGGGAGCCCGAACACCGGGGAGCTGTTTTTT

j_gene: TRBJ2-3
abundance: few
d_gene: .
v_gene: TRBV6-6
CDR3aa: CASMWGATDTQYF
CDR3nt: TGTGCCAGCATGTGGGGGGCTACAGATACGCAGTATTTT

j_gene: TRBJ2-1
abundance: .
d_gene: TRBD2
v_gene: TRBV10-2
CDR3aa: CASTPTSGSGNEQFF
CDR3nt: TGCGCCAGCACCCCGACTAGCGGGTCGGGCAATGAGCAGTTCTTC

j_gene: TRBJ2-1
abundance: .
d_gene: .
v_gene: TRBV7-8
CDR3aa: CASSLALAQQFF
CDR3nt: TGTGCCAGCAGCTTAGCCCTGGCCCAGCAGTTCTTC

j_gene: TRBJ2-5
abundance: many
d_gene: TRBD1
v_gene: TRBV4-2
CDR3aa: CASSQEGTAKQETQYF
CDR3nt: TGTGCCAGCAGCCAAGAGGGGACAGCCAAGCAAGAGACCCAGTACTTC

j_gene: TRBJ1-1
abundance: few
d_gene: .
v_gene: TRBV20-1
CDR3aa: CSASRSANTEAFF
CDR3nt: TGCAGTGCTAGTAGGTCCGCGAACACTGAAGCTTTCTTT

j_gene: TRBJ2-7
abundance: few
d_gene: TRBD2
v_gene: TRBV18
CDR3aa: CASSPVLAGGGEQYF
CDR3nt: TGTGCCAGCTCACCAGTGCTAGCGGGAGGTGGTGAGCAGTACTTC

j_gene: TRBJ1-5
abundance: many
d_gene: .
v_gene: TRBV12-3/TRBV12-4
CDR3aa: CASSAQDQPQHF
CDR3nt: TGTGCCAGCAGTGCCCAGGATCAGCCCCAGCATTTT

j_gene: TRBJ2-2
abundance: .
d_gene: TRBD2
v_gene: TRBV18
CDR3aa: CASMTSGSSAGELFF
CDR3nt: TGTGCCAGCATGACTAGCGGGAGTTCGGCCGGGGAGCTGTTTTTT

j_gene: TRBJ2-1
abundance: .
d_gene: TRBD1
v_gene: TRBV5-1
CDR3aa: CASSLPTGVYNEQFF
CDR3nt: TGCGCCAGCAGCTTGCCGACAGGGGTCTACAATGAGCAGTTCTTC

j_gene: TRBJ2-2
abundance: .
d_gene: .
v_gene: TRBV28
CDR3aa: CASSLLDWGQNTGELFF
CDR3nt: TGTGCCAGCAGTTTACTCGACTGGGGACAGAACACCGGGGAGCTGTTTTTT